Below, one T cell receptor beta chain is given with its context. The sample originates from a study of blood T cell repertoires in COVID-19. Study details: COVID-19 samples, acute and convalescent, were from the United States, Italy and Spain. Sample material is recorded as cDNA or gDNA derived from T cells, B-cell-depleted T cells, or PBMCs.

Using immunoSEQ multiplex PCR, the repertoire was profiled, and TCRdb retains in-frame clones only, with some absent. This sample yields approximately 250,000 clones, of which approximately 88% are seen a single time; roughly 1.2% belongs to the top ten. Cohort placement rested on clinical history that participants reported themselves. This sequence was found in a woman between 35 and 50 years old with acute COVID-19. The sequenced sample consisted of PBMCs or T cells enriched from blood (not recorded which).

The CDR3 here is CASSWGQSSYNEQFF. For the CDR3, the DNA is TGTGCCAGCAGCTGGGGACAGAGCTCCTACAATGAGCAGTTCTTC. The chain combines TRBV5-6 with TRBJ2-1, with 7 bases fitting TRBD1. Per the germline V gene, CDR1 is SGHDT and CDR2 is YYEEEE. V dropped 3 bases and J dropped 0; count of bases not matched to a gene: 3. The CDR3 consists of 15 residues.